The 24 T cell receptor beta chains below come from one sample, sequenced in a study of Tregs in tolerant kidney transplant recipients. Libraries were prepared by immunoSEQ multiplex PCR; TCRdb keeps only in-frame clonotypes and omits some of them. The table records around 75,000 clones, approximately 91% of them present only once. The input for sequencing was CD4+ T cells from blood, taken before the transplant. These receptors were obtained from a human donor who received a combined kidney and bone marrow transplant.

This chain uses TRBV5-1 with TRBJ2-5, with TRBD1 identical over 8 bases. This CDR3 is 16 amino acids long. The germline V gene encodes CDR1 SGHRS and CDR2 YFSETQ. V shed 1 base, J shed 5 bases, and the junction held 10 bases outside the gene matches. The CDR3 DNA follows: TGCGCCAGCAGCTTGATGGGGACAGGCGAGGGGGAGACCCAGTACTTC. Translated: CASSLMGTGEGETQYF.

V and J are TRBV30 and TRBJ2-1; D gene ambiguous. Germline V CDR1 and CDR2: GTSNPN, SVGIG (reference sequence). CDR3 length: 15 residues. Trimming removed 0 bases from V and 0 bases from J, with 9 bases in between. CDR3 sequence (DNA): TGTGCCTGGAGTGTACGAGTGAGCTCCTACAATGAGCAGTTCTTC. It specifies CAWSVRVSSYNEQFF.

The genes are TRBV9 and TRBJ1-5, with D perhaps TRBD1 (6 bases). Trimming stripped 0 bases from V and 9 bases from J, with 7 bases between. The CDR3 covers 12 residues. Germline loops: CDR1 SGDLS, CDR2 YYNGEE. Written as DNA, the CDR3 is TGTGCCAGCAGCGTAGAAGGGGGGCCCCAGCATTTT. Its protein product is CASSVEGGPQHF. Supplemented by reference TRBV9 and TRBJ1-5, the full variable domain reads DSGVTQTPKHLITATGQRVTLRCSPRSGDLSVYWYQQSLDQGLQFLIQYYNGEERAKGNILERFSAQQFPDLHSELNLSSLELGDSALYFCASSVEGGPQHFGDGTRLSIL.

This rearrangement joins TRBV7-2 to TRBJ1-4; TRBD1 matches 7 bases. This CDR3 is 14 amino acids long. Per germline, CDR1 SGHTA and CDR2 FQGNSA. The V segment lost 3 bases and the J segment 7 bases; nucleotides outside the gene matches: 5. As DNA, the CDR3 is TGTGCCAGCAGCTTGAGGACAGGCGGTGAAAAACTGTTTTTT. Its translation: CASSLRTGGEKLFF.

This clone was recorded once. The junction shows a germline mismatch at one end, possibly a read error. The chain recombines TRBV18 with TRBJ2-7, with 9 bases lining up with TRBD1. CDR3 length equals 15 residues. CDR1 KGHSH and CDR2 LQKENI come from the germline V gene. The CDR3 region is CASSPPGTGLSEQYF. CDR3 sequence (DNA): TGTGCCAGCTCCCCACCCGGGACAGGGTTATCCGAGCAGTACTTC.

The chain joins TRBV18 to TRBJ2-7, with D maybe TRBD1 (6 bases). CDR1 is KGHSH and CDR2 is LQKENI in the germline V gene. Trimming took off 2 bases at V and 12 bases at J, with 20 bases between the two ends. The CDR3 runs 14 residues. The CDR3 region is CASSPGKAGEFMYF. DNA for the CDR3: TGTGCCAGCTCACCAGGGAAGGCAGGGGAATTTATGTACTTC.

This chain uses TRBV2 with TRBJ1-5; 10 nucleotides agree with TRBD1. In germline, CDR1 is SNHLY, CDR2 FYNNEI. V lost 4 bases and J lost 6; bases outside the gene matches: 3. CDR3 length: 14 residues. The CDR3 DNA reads TGTGCCAGCAGTGGACAGGGGGCAACTCAGCCCCAGCATTTT. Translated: CASSGQGATQPQHF. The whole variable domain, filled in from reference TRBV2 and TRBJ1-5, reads EPEVTQTPSHQVTQMGQEVILRCVPISNHLYFYWYRQILGQKVEFLVSFYNNEISEKSEIFDDQFSVERPDGSNFTLKIRSTKLEDSAMYFCASSGQGATQPQHFGDGTRLSIL.

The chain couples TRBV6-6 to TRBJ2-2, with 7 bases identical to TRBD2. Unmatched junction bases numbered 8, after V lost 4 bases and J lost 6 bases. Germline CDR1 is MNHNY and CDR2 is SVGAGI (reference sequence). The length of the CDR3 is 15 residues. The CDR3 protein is CASSSTVAGAGELFF. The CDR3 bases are TGTGCCAGCAGTTCAACAGTGGCGGGAGCCGGGGAGCTGTTTTTT.

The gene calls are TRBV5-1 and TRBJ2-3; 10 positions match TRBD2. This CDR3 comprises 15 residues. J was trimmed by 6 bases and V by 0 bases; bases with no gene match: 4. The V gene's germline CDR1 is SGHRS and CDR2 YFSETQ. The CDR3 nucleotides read TGCGCCAGCAGCTTGGAGGGAGCGGGAGGGGATACGCAGTATTTT. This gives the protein CASSLEGAGGDTQYF.

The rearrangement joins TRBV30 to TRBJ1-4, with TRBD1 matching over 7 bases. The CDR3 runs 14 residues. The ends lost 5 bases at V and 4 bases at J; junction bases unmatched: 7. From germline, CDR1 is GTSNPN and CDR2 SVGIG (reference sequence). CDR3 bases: TGTGCCTGGGCCGTGGGGACAGATAATGAAAAACTGTTTTTT. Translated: CAWAVGTDNEKLFF. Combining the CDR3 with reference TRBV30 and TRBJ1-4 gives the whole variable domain SQTIHQWPATLVQPVGSPLSLECTVEGTSNPNLYWYRQAAGRGLQLLFYSVGIGQISSEVPQNLSASRPQDRQFILSSKKLLLSDSGFYLCAWAVGTDNEKLFFGSGTQLSVL.

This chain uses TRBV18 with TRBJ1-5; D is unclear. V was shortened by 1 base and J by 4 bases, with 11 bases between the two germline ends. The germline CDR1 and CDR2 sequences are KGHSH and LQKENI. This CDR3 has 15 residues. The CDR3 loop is CASSPQDAGNQPQHF. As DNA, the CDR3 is TGTGCCAGCTCACCACAGGATGCAGGAAATCAGCCCCAGCATTTT.

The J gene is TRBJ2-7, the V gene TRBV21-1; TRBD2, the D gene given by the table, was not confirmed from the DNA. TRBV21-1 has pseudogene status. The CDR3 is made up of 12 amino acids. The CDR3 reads CASTNTFGEQYF. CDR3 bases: TGTGCCAGCACCAATACCTTCGGCGAGCAGTACTTC.

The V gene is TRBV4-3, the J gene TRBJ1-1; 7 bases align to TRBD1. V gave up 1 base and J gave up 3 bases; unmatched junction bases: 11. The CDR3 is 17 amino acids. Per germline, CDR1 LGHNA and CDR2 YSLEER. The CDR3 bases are TGCGCCAGCAGCCAAGGCCCCCCACGGACAGGAGACACTGAAGCTTTCTTT. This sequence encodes CASSQGPPRTGDTEAFF.

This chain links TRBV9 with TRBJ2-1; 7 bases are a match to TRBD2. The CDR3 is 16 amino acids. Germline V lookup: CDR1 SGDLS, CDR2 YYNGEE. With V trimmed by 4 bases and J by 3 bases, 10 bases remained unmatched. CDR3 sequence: CASSPTLAELYNEQFF. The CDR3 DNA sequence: TGTGCCAGCAGCCCAACCCTAGCGGAGCTCTACAATGAGCAGTTCTTC.

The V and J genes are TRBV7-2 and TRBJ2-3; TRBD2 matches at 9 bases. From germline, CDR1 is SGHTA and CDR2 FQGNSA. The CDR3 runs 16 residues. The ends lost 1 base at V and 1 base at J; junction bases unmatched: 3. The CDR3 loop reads CASSLVAGGGTDTQYF. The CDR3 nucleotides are TGTGCCAGCAGCTTAGTCGCGGGAGGGGGCACAGATACGCAGTATTTT.

The CDR3 is CASSLGRTATYEQYF. The DNA of the CDR3 is TGTGCCAGCAGCTTGGGACGGACAGCTACCTACGAGCAGTACTTC. The chain has TRBV5-8 and TRBJ2-7; D is perhaps TRBD1 (6 bases). Germline CDR1 reads SGHTS; CDR2 reads YDEGEE. The CDR3 has 15 amino acids. The ends were cut back, 0 bases at V and 2 bases at J, with 12 bases in the middle.

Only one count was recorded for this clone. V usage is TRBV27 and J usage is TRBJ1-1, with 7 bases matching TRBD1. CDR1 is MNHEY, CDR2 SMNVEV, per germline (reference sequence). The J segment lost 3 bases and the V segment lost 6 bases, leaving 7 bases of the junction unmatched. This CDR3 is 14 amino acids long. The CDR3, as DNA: TGTGCCAGCAGATTACAGGGGCGTGACACTGAAGCTTTCTTT. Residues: CASRLQGRDTEAFF.

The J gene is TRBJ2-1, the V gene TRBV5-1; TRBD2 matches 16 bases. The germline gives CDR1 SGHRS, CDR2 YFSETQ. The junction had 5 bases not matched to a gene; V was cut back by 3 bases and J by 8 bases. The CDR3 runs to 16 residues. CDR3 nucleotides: TGCGCCAGCAGCTGGACGGGACTAGCGGGAGGGGATGAGCAGTTCTTC. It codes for CASSWTGLAGGDEQFF.

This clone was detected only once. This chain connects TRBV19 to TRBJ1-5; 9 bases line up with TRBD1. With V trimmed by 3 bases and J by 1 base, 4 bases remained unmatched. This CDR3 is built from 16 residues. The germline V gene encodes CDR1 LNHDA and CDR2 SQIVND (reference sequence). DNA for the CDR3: TGTGCCAGTAGTATCGGGACAGGGCGAAGCAATCAGCCCCAGCATTTT. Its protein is CASSIGTGRSNQPQHF.

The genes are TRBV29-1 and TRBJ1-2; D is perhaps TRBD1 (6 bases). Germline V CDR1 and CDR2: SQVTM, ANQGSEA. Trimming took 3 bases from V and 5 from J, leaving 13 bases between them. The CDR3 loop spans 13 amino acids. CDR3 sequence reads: CSVETQGGYGYTF. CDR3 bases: TGCAGCGTTGAGACACAGGGCGGGTATGGCTACACCTTC. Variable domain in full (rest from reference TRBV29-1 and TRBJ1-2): SAVISQKPSRDICQRGTSLTIQCQVDSQVTMMFWYRQQPGQSLTLIATANQGSEATYESGFVIDKFPISRPNLTFSTLTVSNMSPEDSSIYLCSVETQGGYGYTFGSGTRLTVV.

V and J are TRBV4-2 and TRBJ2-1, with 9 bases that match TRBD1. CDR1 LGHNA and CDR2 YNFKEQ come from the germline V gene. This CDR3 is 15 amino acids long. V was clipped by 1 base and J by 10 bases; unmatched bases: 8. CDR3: CASSQGRQGESEQFF. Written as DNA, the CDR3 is TGTGCCAGCAGCCAAGGTCGACAGGGGGAGTCCGAGCAGTTCTTC.

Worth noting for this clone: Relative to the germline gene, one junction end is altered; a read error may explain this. CDR3 nucleotide sequence: TGTGCCAGCTCGCCACGGAGAGGGCCCTACAATGAGCAGTTCTTC. Its translation is CASSPRRGPYNEQFF. This rearrangement joins TRBV18 to TRBJ2-1; D is possibly TRBD2 (5 bases). This CDR3 has 15 amino acids. Per germline, CDR1 KGHSH and CDR2 LQKENI.

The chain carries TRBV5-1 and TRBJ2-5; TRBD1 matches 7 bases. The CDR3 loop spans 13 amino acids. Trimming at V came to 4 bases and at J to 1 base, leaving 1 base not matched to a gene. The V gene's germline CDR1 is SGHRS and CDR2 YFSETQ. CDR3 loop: CASSGDSQETQYF. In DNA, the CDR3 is TGCGCCAGCAGCGGGGACAGCCAAGAGACCCAGTACTTC. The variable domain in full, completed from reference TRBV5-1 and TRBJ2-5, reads KAGVTQTPRYLIKTRGQQVTLSCSPISGHRSVSWYQQTPGQGLQFLFEYFSETQRNKGNFPGRFSGRQFSNSRSEMNVSTLELGDSALYLCASSGDSQETQYFGPGTRLLVL.

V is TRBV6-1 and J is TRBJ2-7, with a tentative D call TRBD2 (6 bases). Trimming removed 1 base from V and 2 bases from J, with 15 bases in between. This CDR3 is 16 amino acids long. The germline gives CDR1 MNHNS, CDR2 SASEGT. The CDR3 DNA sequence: TGTGCCAGCAGTGAAGAAGCAGCGGGCTTTACCTACGAGCAGTACTTC. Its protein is CASSEEAAGFTYEQYF.